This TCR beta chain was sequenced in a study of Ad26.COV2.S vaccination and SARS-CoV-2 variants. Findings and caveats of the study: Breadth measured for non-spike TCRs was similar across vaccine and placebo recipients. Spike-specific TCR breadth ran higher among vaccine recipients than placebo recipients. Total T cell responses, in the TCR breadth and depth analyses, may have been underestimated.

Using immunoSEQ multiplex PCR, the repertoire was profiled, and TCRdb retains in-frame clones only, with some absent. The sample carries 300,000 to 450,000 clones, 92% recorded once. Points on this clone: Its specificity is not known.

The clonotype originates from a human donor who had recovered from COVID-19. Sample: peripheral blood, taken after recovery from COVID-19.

The CDR3 DNA sequence: TGTGCCAGCAGCTTAGGACTAGCGTTTTATGAGCAGTTCTTC. Residues: CASSLGLAFYEQFF. The rearrangement joins TRBV7-2 to TRBJ2-1; 8 nucleotides line up with TRBD2. With V trimmed by 1 base and J by 8 bases, 4 bases remained unmatched. Germline loops: CDR1 SGHTA, CDR2 FQGNSA. The CDR3 has 14 residues.